The entry below gives a single T cell receptor beta chain sequence along with its context. This table comes from immunoSEQ multiplex PCR, and its TCRdb copy is limited to in-frame clones, with some not included. The data show about 150,000 clones, about 92% seen once. The sample originates from a study of T cell responses to AZD1222 COVID-19 vaccine. The origin of this receptor is an adult in good health. Material: peripheral blood, obtained on day 0 of AZD1222 vaccination.

The CDR3 DNA reads as TGTGCCAGCAGCAATTTGAGTTCCTACGAGCAGTACTTC. Translating gives CASSNLSSYEQYF. The chain employs TRBV21-1 and TRBJ2-7; the table's TRBD2 call for D was not verified on the DNA. TRBV21-1 is termed a pseudogene. The CDR3 totals 13 residues.